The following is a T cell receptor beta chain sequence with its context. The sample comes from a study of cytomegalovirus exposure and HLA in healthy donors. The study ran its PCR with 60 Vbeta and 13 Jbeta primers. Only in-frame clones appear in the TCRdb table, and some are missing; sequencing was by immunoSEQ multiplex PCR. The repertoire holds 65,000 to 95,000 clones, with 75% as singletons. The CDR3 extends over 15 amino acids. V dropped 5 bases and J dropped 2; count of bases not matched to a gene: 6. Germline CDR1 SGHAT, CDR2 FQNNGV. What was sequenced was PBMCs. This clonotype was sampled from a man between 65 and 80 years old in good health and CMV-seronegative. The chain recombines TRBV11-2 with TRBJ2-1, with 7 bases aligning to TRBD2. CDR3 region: CASSPTAGAYNEQFF. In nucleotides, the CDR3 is TGTGCCAGCAGCCCTACGGCGGGGGCCTACAATGAGCAGTTCTTC.